Presented here are 27 T cell receptor beta chains from one specimen sequenced in a study of vaccination effects on CD4 cells after COVID-19. For these TCRs, the target antigens are not known. Culture proceeded for approximately 10 days, and CD4+ T cells were then isolated. Documented for the person is a PCR-confirmed SARS-CoV-2 infection occurring between March and December 2020. BNT162b2 vaccine or mRNA-1273 vaccine was given to participants in two doses. Only in-frame clones appear in the TCRdb table, and some are missing; sequencing was by immunoSEQ multiplex PCR. The sample lists tens of thousands of clones; roughly 80% were seen once. The sample in question was CD4+ T cells from PBMCs cultured without peptide, obtained after COVID-19 vaccination. The receptors come from a human donor who had a prior SARS-CoV-2 infection.

This sequence joins TRBV5-1 and TRBJ2-5; D may match TRBD1 or TRBD2 (5 bases each). Trimming stripped 1 base from V and 5 bases from J, with 18 bases between. Germline CDR1 and CDR2: SGHRS and YFSETQ. This CDR3 comprises 16 residues. The CDR3 region has the DNA TGCGCCAGCAGCTTGAAGTCACGGGACCAGCGGGAGACCCAGTACTTC. Translating it yields CASSLKSRDQRETQYF.

CDR3 nucleotides: TGTGCCAGCAGCCCTCGACTAGCGGGAGCTTCAGATACGCAGTATTTT. The encoded protein is CASSPRLAGASDTQYF. V and J are TRBV13 and TRBJ2-3; 12 bases are a match to TRBD2. The J segment lost 4 bases and the V segment lost 5 bases, leaving 7 bases of the junction unmatched. Germline values: CDR1 PRHDT, CDR2 FYEKMQ (reference sequence). The CDR3 has 16 residues.

The chain is built from TRBV2 and TRBJ1-1; 7 bases match TRBD1. Per the germline V gene, CDR1 is SNHLY and CDR2 is FYNNEI. This CDR3 has 15 amino acids. Trimming at V came to 4 bases and at J to 0 bases, leaving 5 bases not matched to a gene. The CDR3 nucleotides are TGTGCCAGCAGTGGACAGGGTACAGTGAACACTGAAGCTTTCTTT. This gives the protein CASSGQGTVNTEAFF.

The rearrangement joins TRBV19 to TRBJ2-3; D uncertain. The germline gives CDR1 LNHDA, CDR2 SQIVND (reference sequence). This CDR3 is built from 11 residues. Trimming left V 8 bases short and J 6 bases short, with 9 bases between. This CDR3 is CASGRYDTQYF. The CDR3 DNA reads as TGTGCCAGTGGACGTTATGATACGCAGTATTTT. Based on the CDR3 plus reference TRBV19 and TRBJ2-3, the full variable domain is DGGITQSPKYLFRKEGQNVTLSCEQNLNHDAMYWYRQDPGQGLRLIYYSQIVNDFQKGDIAEGYSVSREKKESFPLTVTSAQKNPTAFYLCASGRYDTQYFGPGTRLTVL.

The chain is built from TRBV7-8 and TRBJ2-7, with D perhaps being TRBD1 or TRBD2 (5 bases each). The germline V gene has CDR1 SGHVS and CDR2 FQNEAQ. The CDR3 runs to 15 residues. Trimming took 5 bases from V and 2 from J, leaving 16 bases between them. CDR3 loop: CASSPTTGTAYEQYF. CDR3 DNA: TGTGCCAGCAGCCCAACGACCGGGACCGCCTACGAGCAGTACTTC.

This clone has only a few counts. The rearrangement joins TRBV7-8 to TRBJ2-3; perhaps D is TRBD1 or TRBD2 (5 bases each). Germline V gene lookup returns CDR1 SGHVS and CDR2 FQNEAQ. Trimming took off 6 bases at V and 4 bases at J, with 14 bases between the two ends. The CDR3 spans 14 residues. The CDR3 DNA reads TGTGCCAGCAGGGCTCGGGGCCGACCAGATACGCAGTATTTT. Encoded protein: CASRARGRPDTQYF.

The chain carries TRBV4-3 and TRBJ2-7; TRBD1 is a possible D gene (5 bases). The CDR3 has 14 residues. CDR1 and CDR2 (germline): LGHNA, YSLEER. V shed 0 bases and J shed 4 bases, with 10 bases lying between them. The CDR3 coding sequence is TGCGCCAGCAGCCAAGACAGGGTGAGTTACGAGCAGTACTTC. Translating it yields CASSQDRVSYEQYF.

The chain combines TRBV7-2 with TRBJ2-7, with TRBD2 matching 7 bases. Germline V gene lookup returns CDR1 SGHTA and CDR2 FQGNSA. The CDR3 is made up of 15 amino acids. The ends lost 0 bases at V and 3 bases at J; junction bases unmatched: 5. The CDR3: CASSLAFAGVYEQYF. For the CDR3, the DNA is TGTGCCAGCAGCTTAGCATTCGCGGGAGTCTACGAGCAGTACTTC.

This clone was recorded only once. V usage is TRBV5-6 and J usage is TRBJ2-3; D gene ambiguous. Germline V CDR1 and CDR2: SGHDT, YYEEEE. The length of the CDR3 is 12 residues. The ends were cut back, 0 bases at V and 4 bases at J, with 3 bases in the middle. The CDR3 DNA reads TGTGCCAGCAGCTTGGTCGCAGATACGCAGTATTTT. This translates into CASSLVADTQYF. Full variable domain (remainder filled in from reference TRBV5-6 and TRBJ2-3): DAGVTQSPTHLIKTRGQQVTLRCSPKSGHDTVSWYQQALGQGPQFIFQYYEEEERQRGNFPDRFSGHQFPNYSSELNVNALLLGDSALYLCASSLVADTQYFGPGTRLTVL.

The rearrangement joins TRBV2 to TRBJ1-2; TRBD1 agrees at 9 bases. CDR1 and CDR2 (germline): SNHLY, FYNNEI. The CDR3 loop spans 13 amino acids. J gave up 8 bases and V 6 bases, and 7 bases lay outside the gene matches. The DNA for the CDR3 is TGTGCCAGCAGAAAGGACAGGGGTGGGGGCTACACCTTC. Encoded protein: CASRKDRGGGYTF.

This clone was counted only a few times. V and J are TRBV6-2 or TRBV6-3 and TRBJ2-1, with D tentatively TRBD2 (6 bases). The CDR3 contains 13 residues. CDR1 MNHEY and CDR2 SVGEGT come from the germline V gene. V lost 6 bases, J lost 8 bases, and 14 bases lay in between. As DNA, the CDR3 is TGTGCCAGCAGCTCGAGGGAGCGGGATGAGCAGTTCTTC. Its translation: CASSSRERDEQFF.

Worth noting for this clone: One end of the junction fails to match germline, which may point to a read error. V and J are TRBV30 and TRBJ2-7; 10 bases line up with TRBD2. Looked up from germline, CDR1 is GTSNPN and CDR2 is SVGIG (reference sequence). The CDR3 runs to 13 residues. The CDR3 DNA follows: TGTGCCTGGAGTGTTTTGGCTAGCGGGAGTAGGCACTTC. Amino acids: CAWSVLASGSRHF.

This clone was seen only a few times. This chain links TRBV30 with TRBJ2-3; the D gene is possibly TRBD2 (6 bases). This CDR3 contains 13 residues. CDR1 GTSNPN and CDR2 SVGIG come from the germline V gene (reference sequence). V lost 0 bases and J lost 2, with 6 bases in between. CDR3 coding DNA: TGTGCCTGGAGTGTACTAGCCACAGATACGCAGTATTTT. Translated, it gives CAWSVLATDTQYF. The variable domain in full, completed from reference TRBV30 and TRBJ2-3, reads SQTIHQWPATLVQPVGSPLSLECTVEGTSNPNLYWYRQAAGRGLQLLFYSVGIGQISSEVPQNLSASRPQDRQFILSSKKLLLSDSGFYLCAWSVLATDTQYFGPGTRLTVL.

V usage is TRBV5-1 and J usage is TRBJ2-5; 7 bases fit TRBD2. Germline CDR1 SGHRS, CDR2 YFSETQ. The V gene end was trimmed by 0 bases and the J gene end by 5 bases; junction bases not matched to a gene: 4. The CDR3 consists of 14 residues. The CDR3 DNA reads as TGCGCCAGCAGCTTGGACAGCGGGGAGGAGACCCAGTACTTC. It translates to CASSLDSGEETQYF.

The CDR3 reads CASSTGQGRTDTQYF. DNA for the CDR3: TGTGCCAGCAGCACGGGACAGGGGAGAACAGATACGCAGTATTTT. The chain employs TRBV3-1 (or the pseudogene TRBV3-2) and TRBJ2-3; 10 bases are a match to TRBD1. The CDR3 is made up of 15 amino acids. Trimming took 5 bases from V and 3 from J; bases not matched to a gene: 5. Germline loops: CDR1 LGHDT, CDR2 YNNKEL (reference sequence).

The count of this clone is one. V is TRBV24-1 and J is TRBJ2-2; no clear D gene. Per the germline V gene, CDR1 is KGHDR and CDR2 is SFDVKD. With 7 bases removed from V and 6 bases from J, the gap between germline ends came to 5 bases. There are 11 residues in the CDR3. The CDR3 sequence is CATRRPGELFF. CDR3 bases: TGTGCCACCAGGCGGCCCGGGGAGCTGTTTTTT.

V and J are TRBV20-1 and TRBJ2-5; the match to TRBD2 covers 9 bases. This CDR3 has 13 amino acids. The V gene's germline CDR1 is DFQATT and CDR2 SNEGSKA (reference sequence). With 3 bases clipped from V and 5 bases from J, the junction kept 4 bases outside the gene matches. CDR3 in DNA: TGCAGTGCTAGTGCGGGAGGGCCCGAGACCCAGTACTTC. Translation gives CSASAGGPETQYF.

The chain links TRBV3-1 (or the pseudogene TRBV3-2) to TRBJ2-5; 9 nucleotides agree with TRBD2. The germline CDR1 and CDR2 sequences are LGHDT and YNNKEL (reference sequence). The CDR3 has 16 residues. Trimming took 2 bases from V and 2 from J; bases not matched to a gene: 6. For the CDR3, the DNA is TGTGCCAGCAGCCAAAATAGCGGGGGAGGACAAGAGACCCAGTACTTC. It translates to CASSQNSGGGQETQYF.

CDR3 DNA: TGTGCCAGCAGCCCCCAGGGGGCCAACTACAATGAGCAGTTCTTC. Its translation: CASSPQGANYNEQFF. The rearrangement uses TRBV9 and TRBJ2-1; 8 bases fit TRBD1. V shed 4 bases, J shed 3 bases, and the junction held 6 bases outside the gene matches. CDR3 length equals 15 residues. Germline loops: CDR1 SGDLS, CDR2 YYNGEE.

Only one count was recorded for this clone. The chain uses TRBV18 and TRBJ2-2; weak D call: TRBD1 (5 bases). Trimming left V 2 bases short and J 6 bases short, with 13 bases between. CDR1 is KGHSH and CDR2 is LQKENI in the germline V gene. This CDR3 is built from 15 residues. The chain's CDR3 is CASSPTGQGAGELFF. CDR3 DNA: TGTGCCAGCTCACCAACTGGCCAGGGTGCCGGGGAGCTGTTTTTT. Combining the CDR3 with reference TRBV18 and TRBJ2-2 gives the whole variable domain NAGVMQNPRHLVRRRGQEARLRCSPMKGHSHVYWYRQLPEEGLKFMVYLQKENIIDESGMPKERFSAEFPKEGPSILRIQQVVRGDSAAYFCASSPTGQGAGELFFGEGSRLTVL.

This clone was seen only once. This chain links TRBV27 with TRBJ1-2; 8 positions agree with TRBD1. Germline V lookup: CDR1 MNHEY, CDR2 SMNVEV (reference sequence). J lost 3 bases, V lost 3 bases, and 6 bases had no gene match. This CDR3 is 15 amino acids long. The CDR3 region is CASSFRGTGDYGYTF. The DNA for the CDR3 is TGTGCCAGCAGTTTCCGCGGGACAGGCGACTATGGCTACACCTTC.

V gene TRBV2 combines with J gene TRBJ2-7, with D possibly matching TRBD2 (5 bases). CDR3 length: 13 amino acids. Trimming stripped 4 bases from V and 3 bases from J, with 10 bases between. Germline CDR1 reads SNHLY; CDR2 reads FYNNEI. This CDR3 is CASSGGLLYEQYF. The CDR3 DNA reads TGTGCCAGCAGTGGAGGACTCCTCTACGAGCAGTACTTC. Filled out from reference TRBV2 and TRBJ2-7, the complete variable domain reads EPEVTQTPSHQVTQMGQEVILRCVPISNHLYFYWYRQILGQKVEFLVSFYNNEISEKSEIFDDQFSVERPDGSNFTLKIRSTKLEDSAMYFCASSGGLLYEQYFGPGTRLTVT.

The rearrangement links TRBV7-9 to TRBJ2-2, with a tentative D call TRBD1 (5 bases). This CDR3 has 17 residues. Trimming shortened V by 1 base and J by 3 bases, and 15 bases separated the two germline ends. From germline, CDR1 is SEHNR and CDR2 FQNEAQ (reference sequence). Here the CDR3 DNA reads TGTGCCAGCAGCTTAGAACAGGACCTCTTCTACACCGGGGAGCTGTTTTTT. Its protein product is CASSLEQDLFYTGELFF.

The chain combines TRBV21-1 with TRBJ2-4; TRBD1 is the table's D call and was not checked against the DNA. TRBV21-1 is flagged as a pseudogene. The CDR3 contains 16 residues. DNA of the CDR3: TGTGCCAGCGTGCAGGGACAGAAAGTAGCCAAAAACATTCAGTACTTC. It specifies CASVQGQKVAKNIQYF.

This rearrangement joins TRBV7-9 to TRBJ2-5, with 11 nucleotides matching TRBD1. After removal of 3 bases from V and 5 bases from J, the junction contained 5 bases not matched to a gene. This CDR3 region has 15 residues. The germline V gene encodes CDR1 SEHNR and CDR2 FQNEAQ (reference sequence). Here the CDR3 DNA reads TGTGCCAGCAGCTTCTGGACAGGGGGCGAGGAGACCCAGTACTTC. Translating gives CASSFWTGGEETQYF.

The chain employs TRBV6-4 and TRBJ2-3, with D unclear. Per the germline V gene, CDR1 is MRHNA and CDR2 is SNTAGT. The CDR3 has 13 residues. The V end was cut by 0 bases, the J end by 6 bases, with 7 bases between. CDR3 sequence reads: CASSDSVGDTQYF. As DNA, the CDR3 is TGTGCCAGCAGTGACTCAGTGGGCGATACGCAGTATTTT.

In this sample, this clone turned up once. CDR3 DNA: TGTGCCAGCAACCCCGGCGGCGGGATTTTCCACAATGAGCAGTTCTTC. It specifies CASNPGGGIFHNEQFF. This chain joins TRBV11-3 and TRBJ2-1; possibly TRBD2 for D (6 bases). Germline values: CDR1 SGHNT, CDR2 YENEEA. This CDR3 is 16 amino acids long. V was cut by 7 bases and J by 5 bases, with 21 bases left in between.